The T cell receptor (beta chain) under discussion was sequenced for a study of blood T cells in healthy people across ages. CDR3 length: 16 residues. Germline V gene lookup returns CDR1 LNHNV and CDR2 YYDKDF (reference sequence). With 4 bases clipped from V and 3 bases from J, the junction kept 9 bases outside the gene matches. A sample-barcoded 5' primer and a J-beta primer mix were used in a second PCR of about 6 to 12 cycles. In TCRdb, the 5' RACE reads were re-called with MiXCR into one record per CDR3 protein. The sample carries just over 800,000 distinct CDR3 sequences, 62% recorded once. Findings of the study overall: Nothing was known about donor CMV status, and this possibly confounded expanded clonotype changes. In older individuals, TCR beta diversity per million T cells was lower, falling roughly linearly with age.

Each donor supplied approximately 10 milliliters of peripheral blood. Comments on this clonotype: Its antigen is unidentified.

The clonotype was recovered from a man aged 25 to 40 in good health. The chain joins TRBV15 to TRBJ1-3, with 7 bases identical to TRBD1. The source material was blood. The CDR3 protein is CATSTKLRDSGNTIYF. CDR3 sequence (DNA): TGTGCCACCAGCACTAAACTCCGGGACAGTGGAAACACCATATATTTT. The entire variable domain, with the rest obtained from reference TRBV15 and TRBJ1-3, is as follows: DAMVIQNPRYQVTQFGKPVTLSCSQTLNHNVMYWYQQKSSQAPKLLFHYYDKDFNNEADTPDNFQSRRPNTSFCFLDIRSPGLGDTAMYLCATSTKLRDSGNTIYFGEGSWLTVV.